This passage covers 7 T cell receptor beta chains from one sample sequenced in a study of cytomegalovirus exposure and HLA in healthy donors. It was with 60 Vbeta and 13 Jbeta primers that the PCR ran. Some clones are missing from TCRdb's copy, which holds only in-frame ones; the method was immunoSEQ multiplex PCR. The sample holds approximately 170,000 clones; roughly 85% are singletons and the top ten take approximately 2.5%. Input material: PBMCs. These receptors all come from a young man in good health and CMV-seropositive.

The CDR3, as DNA: TGTGCCAGCAGCTTGGGGGGGGCCGGGGGGGAGACCCAGTACTTC. It yields the protein CASSLGGAGGETQYF. The V gene is TRBV7-2, the J gene TRBJ2-5; D perhaps matches TRBD2 (7 bases). The ends were cut back, 3 bases at V and 5 bases at J, with 16 bases in the middle. The CDR3 length is 15 residues. Germline CDR1 reads SGHTA; CDR2 reads FQGNSA.

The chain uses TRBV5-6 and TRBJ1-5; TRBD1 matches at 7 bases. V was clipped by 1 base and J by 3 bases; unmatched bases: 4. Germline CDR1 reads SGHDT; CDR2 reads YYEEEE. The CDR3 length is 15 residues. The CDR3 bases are TGTGCCAGCAGCTTGACGGGACAGCCCAATCAGCCCCAGCATTTT. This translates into CASSLTGQPNQPQHF. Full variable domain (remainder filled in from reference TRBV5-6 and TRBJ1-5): DAGVTQSPTHLIKTRGQQVTLRCSPKSGHDTVSWYQQALGQGPQFIFQYYEEEERQRGNFPDRFSGHQFPNYSSELNVNALLLGDSALYLCASSLTGQPNQPQHFGDGTRLSIL.

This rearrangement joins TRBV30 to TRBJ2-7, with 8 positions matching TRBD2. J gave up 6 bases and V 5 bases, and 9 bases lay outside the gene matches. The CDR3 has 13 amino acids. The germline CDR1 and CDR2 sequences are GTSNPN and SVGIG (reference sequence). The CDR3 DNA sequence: TGTGCCTGGTGGGGCGGACTAGCTAGCGAGCAGTACTTC. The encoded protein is CAWWGGLASEQYF.

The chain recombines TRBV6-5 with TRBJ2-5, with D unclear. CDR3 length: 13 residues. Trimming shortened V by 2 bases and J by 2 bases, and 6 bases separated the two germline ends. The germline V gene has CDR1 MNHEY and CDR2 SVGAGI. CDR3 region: CASSYRSQETQYF. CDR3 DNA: TGTGCCAGCAGTTACCGGAGTCAAGAGACCCAGTACTTC.

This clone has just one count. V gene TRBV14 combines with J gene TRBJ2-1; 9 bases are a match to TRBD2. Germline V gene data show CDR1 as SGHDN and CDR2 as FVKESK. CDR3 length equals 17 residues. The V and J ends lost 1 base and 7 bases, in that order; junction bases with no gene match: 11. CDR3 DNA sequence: TGTGCCAGCAGCCAAGGGTTCCTAGCGGGAACTAATAATGAGCAGTTCTTC. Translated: CASSQGFLAGTNNEQFF. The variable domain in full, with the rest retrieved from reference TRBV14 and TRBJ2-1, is EAGVTQFPSHSVIEKGQTVTLRCDPISGHDNLYWYRRVMGKEIKFLLHFVKESKQDESGMPNNRFLAERTGGTYSTLKVQPAELEDSGVYFCASSQGFLAGTNNEQFFGPGTRLTVL.

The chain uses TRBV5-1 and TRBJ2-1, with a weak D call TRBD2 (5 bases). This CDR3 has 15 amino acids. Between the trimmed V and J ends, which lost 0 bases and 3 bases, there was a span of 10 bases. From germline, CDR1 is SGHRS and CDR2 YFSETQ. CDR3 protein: CASSLASGIYNEQFF. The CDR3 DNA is TGCGCCAGCAGCTTGGCCTCGGGAATCTACAATGAGCAGTTCTTC.

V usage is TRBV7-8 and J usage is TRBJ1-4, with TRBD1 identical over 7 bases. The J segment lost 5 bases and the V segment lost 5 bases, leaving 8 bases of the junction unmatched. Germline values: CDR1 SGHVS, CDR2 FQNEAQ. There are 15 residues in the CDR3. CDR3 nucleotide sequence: TGTGCCAGCAGCCCAGGGGGACAGAGGAATGAAAAACTGTTTTTT. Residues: CASSPGGQRNEKLFF.